This T cell receptor (beta chain) was found in a study of blood T cell repertoires in COVID-19. This clone turned up a few times. People in the exposed group encountered a COVID-19 case within 2 weeks before entering the study. Germline V CDR1 and CDR2: SGHTA, FQGNSA. The junction had 3 bases not matched to a gene; V was cut back by 1 base and J by 10 bases. The CDR3 runs to 13 residues. The method was immunoSEQ multiplex PCR; TCRdb's version includes in-frame clones alone and lacks a portion of them. The sample carries a few hundred thousand clones, around 87% recorded once. This chain uses TRBV7-2 with TRBJ2-1, with TRBD1 identical over 8 bases. Source material: PBMCs or T cells enriched from blood (not recorded which). The TCR originated in a man aged 25 to 45 who had been exposed to COVID-19. CDR3 region: CASSLDWTGEQFF. In DNA form, the CDR3 reads TGTGCCAGCAGCTTAGATTGGACAGGGGAGCAGTTCTTC.